This T cell receptor beta chain came from a study of a mutant IDH1 vaccine in newly diagnosed glioma. About this clone itself: Its antigen is not identified.

The data were produced by immunoSEQ multiplex PCR, yet TCRdb's version contains in-frame clones alone and is incomplete. The sample yields about 64,000 clones, 74% seen once. The CDR3 loop spans 13 amino acids. Germline loops: CDR1 MNHEY, CDR2 SVGAGI. Time point: week 35, safety follow-up. Vaccination comprised doses that each held 300 ug of mutant IDH1 20-mer peptide, plus topical imiquimod. The receptor was isolated from a man aged 50-60 years with glioma. The V and J genes are TRBV6-5 and TRBJ2-5; 8 bases are shared with TRBD2. The J call is doubtful: the DNA matches TRBJ2-7 better. Here the sequenced sample was PBMCs, taken from a glioma patient whose treatment included an IDH1 peptide vaccine. CDR3 sequence: CASSSSGGYEQYF. In DNA, the CDR3 is TGTGCCAGCAGTTCGAGCGGGGGCTACGAGCAGTACTTC.